This paragraph covers one TCR beta chain sequence. TCRdb keeps only in-frame clones here, not all; method: immunoSEQ multiplex PCR. This table has about 210,000 clones, approximately 90% appearing once. These data are taken from a study of blood T cell repertoires in COVID-19. There are 18 residues in the CDR3. J lost 4 bases, V lost 2 bases, and 11 bases had no gene match. Germline CDR1 SGHRS, CDR2 YFSETQ. The clonotype comes from a woman in her 40s with acute or convalescent COVID-19. Sequenced material: peripheral blood. This chain uses TRBV5-1 with TRBJ2-5; 13 bases line up with TRBD2. The CDR3 loop is CASSFGLAGVQIPETQYF. The CDR3 DNA sequence: TGCGCCAGCAGCTTCGGACTAGCGGGGGTCCAAATACCAGAGACCCAGTACTTC.